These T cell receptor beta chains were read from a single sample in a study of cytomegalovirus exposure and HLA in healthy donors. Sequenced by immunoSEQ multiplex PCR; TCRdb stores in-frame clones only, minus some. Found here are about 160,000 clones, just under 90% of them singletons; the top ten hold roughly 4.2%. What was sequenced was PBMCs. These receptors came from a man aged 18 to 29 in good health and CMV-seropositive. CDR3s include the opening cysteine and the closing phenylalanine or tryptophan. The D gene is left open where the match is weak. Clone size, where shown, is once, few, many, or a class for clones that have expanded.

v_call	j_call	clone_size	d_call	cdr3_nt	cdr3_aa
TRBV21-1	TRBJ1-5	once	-	TGTGCCAGCAAAACACCTTGGAGCAATCAGCCCCAGCATTTT	CASKTPWSNQPQHF
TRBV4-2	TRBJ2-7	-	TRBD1	TGTGCCAGCAGCCAAGGGCAGGGGGATTCCTACGAGCAGTACTTC	CASSQGQGDSYEQYF
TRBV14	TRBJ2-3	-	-	TGTGCCAGCAGCCAAGGACATTGGCGGGTGACAGATACGCAGTATTTT	CASSQGHWRVTDTQYF
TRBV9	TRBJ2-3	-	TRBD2	TGTGCCAGCAGCGTTAATAGCGGGAGCGCAGATACGCAGTATTTT	CASSVNSGSADTQYF
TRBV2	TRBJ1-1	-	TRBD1	TGTGCCAGCAGTCCAGGGACAGGGAACACTGAAGCTTTCTTT	CASSPGTGNTEAFF
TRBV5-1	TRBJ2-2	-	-	TGCGCCAGCAGTCGAGGGAACATCGAAACCGGGGAGCTGTTTTTT	CASSRGNIETGELFF
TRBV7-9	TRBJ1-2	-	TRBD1	TGTGCCAGCAGCCGGGACAGCCTGTGGCACTATGGCTACACCTTC	CASSRDSLWHYGYTF
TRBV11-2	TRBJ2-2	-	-	TGTGCCAGCAGCTCCGGTTTTGCCGGGGAGCTGTTTTTT	CASSSGFAGELFF
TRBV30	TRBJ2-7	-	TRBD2	TGTGCCTGGAGCCTAGCGGGGAGCTCCTACGAGCAGTACTTC	CAWSLAGSSYEQYF
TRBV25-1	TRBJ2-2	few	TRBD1	TGTGCCAGCAGCGCCGGGACAGGGGCCGGGGAGCTGTTTTTT	CASSAGTGAGELFF